This T cell receptor beta chain was sequenced during a study of identical twins. Overall study findings and caveats: Insertions were reduced in abundant cord blood beta clonotypes but not in memory repertoires. Models underpredicted monozygotic twin sharing of out-of-frame TCR alpha. There is a chance that invariant MAIT and iNKT cells partially muddied zero-insertion analyses.

Each cDNA held unique molecular identifiers, and template switching gave it a universal primer site. TCRdb passed the 5' RACE reads through MiXCR, listing each CDR3 protein once. The sample has around 95,000 distinct CDR3 sequences; about 5.6% are singletons. Trimming took 6 bases from V and 4 from J; bases not matched to a gene: 8. This CDR3 is built from 16 residues. In this sample, this clonotype turned up a few times. No antigen is known for it. The sample was memory T cells sorted from blood. The chain recombines TRBV12-3 or TRBV12-4 with TRBJ2-5; 13 bases are shared with TRBD2. The sequence was obtained from a woman in her fifties or sixties in good health. This CDR3 is CASSRGLAGALETQYF. The CDR3 DNA reads TGTGCCAGCAGCCGAGGACTAGCGGGAGCGTTAGAGACCCAGTACTTC.